This passage covers 26 T cell receptor beta chains from one sample sequenced in a study of Ad26.COV2.S vaccination and SARS-CoV-2 variants. Documented treatment: 19 received Ad26.COV2.S at low or high dose, single or two shots; about 5 received placebo; per-sample allocation not given. Sampling occurred on day 63 after the first vaccine or placebo injection. Measured with immunoSEQ multiplex PCR; TCRdb has only the in-frame clones, and not every one. The table has about 350,000 clones, roughly nine tenths seen once. The source was peripheral blood, collected in a trial of Ad26.COV2.S vaccine versus placebo. These TCRs come from a person between 18 and 59 years old who received the Ad26.COV2.S COVID-19 vaccine or a placebo.

This clone was seen only a few times. This chain uses TRBV5-1 with TRBJ2-2, with 15 bases matching TRBD2. The CDR3 runs 15 residues. The junction had 5 bases not matched to a gene; V was cut back by 3 bases and J by 11 bases. CDR1 SGHRS and CDR2 YFSETQ come from the germline V gene. The DNA of the CDR3 is TGCGCCAGCAGCTCGGGGGGACTAGCGGGAGGTGAGCTGTTTTTT. Residues: CASSSGGLAGGELFF.

The rearrangement links TRBV19 to TRBJ1-5, with D maybe TRBD1 (6 bases). There are 15 residues in the CDR3. V was shortened by 2 bases and J by 7 bases, with 15 bases between the two germline ends. From germline, CDR1 is LNHDA and CDR2 SQIVND (reference sequence). In DNA form, the CDR3 reads TGTGCCAGTAGTATATGGCGGGGGGCAGAGCAGCCCCAGCATTTT. This sequence encodes CASSIWRGAEQPQHF.

This clone has just one count. The chain is built from TRBV9 and TRBJ1-4; D uncertain. V shed 4 bases and J shed 4 bases, with 11 bases lying between them. Germline CDR1 is SGDLS and CDR2 is YYNGEE. CDR3 length equals 14 residues. CDR3 DNA sequence: TGTGCCAGCAGCCAAAAGGGATATAATGAAAAACTGTTTTTT. This codes for CASSQKGYNEKLFF.

The rearrangement joins TRBV6-4 to TRBJ2-1; tentative D call: TRBD1 (6 bases). The CDR3 has 14 amino acids. From germline, CDR1 is MRHNA and CDR2 SNTAGT. Trimming cost V 2 bases and J 8 bases, with 13 bases left between them. The CDR3 nucleotides are TGTGCCAGCAGTGACCCTCTCAGGGGAGATGAGCAGTTCTTC. It translates to CASSDPLRGDEQFF.

The rearrangement joins TRBV7-2 to TRBJ1-5, with 9 bases that match TRBD1. The CDR3 is made up of 17 amino acids. V lost 0 bases, J lost 1 base, and 4 bases stayed unmatched. Looked up from germline, CDR1 is SGHTA and CDR2 is FQGNSA. The CDR3 spells CASSLAYRGQSNQPQHF. CDR3 in DNA: TGTGCCAGCAGCTTAGCGTACAGGGGGCAAAGCAATCAGCCCCAGCATTTT.

The chain is built from TRBV7-2 and TRBJ2-5, with D perhaps matching TRBD1 or TRBD2 (5 bases each). The germline gives CDR1 SGHTA, CDR2 FQGNSA. Trimming shortened V by 7 bases and J by 5 bases, and 17 bases separated the two germline ends. The CDR3 runs to 14 residues. For the CDR3, the DNA is TGTGCCAGCAACCTGGGACGCCTCGGGGAGACCCAGTACTTC. This gives the protein CASNLGRLGETQYF. The full variable domain, completed using reference TRBV7-2 and TRBJ2-5, is GAGVSQSPSNKVTEKGKDVELRCDPISGHTALYWYRQSLGQGLEFLIYFQGNSAPDKSGLPSDRFSAERTGGSVSTLTIQRTQQEDSAVYLCASNLGRLGETQYFGPGTRLLVL.

The J gene is TRBJ2-1, the V gene TRBV5-4; 7 bases agree with TRBD2. There are 16 residues in the CDR3. Trimming removed 0 bases from V and 6 bases from J; junction bases left unmatched: 9. CDR1 and CDR2 from the germline V gene are SGHNT and YYREEE (reference sequence). The CDR3 reads CASSLDGAGVINEQFF. CDR3 sequence (DNA): TGTGCCAGCAGCTTGGATGGCGCGGGAGTTATCAATGAGCAGTTCTTC.

This clone was counted between two and nine times. This chain joins TRBV4-2 and TRBJ2-7; 9 positions match TRBD2. Germline CDR1 reads LGHNA; CDR2 reads YNFKEQ. V dropped 4 bases and J dropped 0; count of bases not matched to a gene: 10. The CDR3 totals 17 residues. The CDR3 region has the DNA TGTGCCAGCAGCCTTGTTAGCGGGGGCCGAGACTCCTACGAGCAGTACTTC. It is translated as CASSLVSGGRDSYEQYF.

The V call is TRBV14, the J call TRBJ2-1; 11 positions match TRBD2. CDR1 and CDR2 from the germline V gene are SGHDN and FVKESK. V trimming: 0 bases; J trimming: 2 bases; junction bases outside the gene matches: 3. The CDR3 sequence is 17 residues long. The CDR3 nucleotides are TGTGCCAGCAGCCAAGATTGGGGACTAGCGGCCTACAATGAGCAGTTCTTC. Translated: CASSQDWGLAAYNEQFF.

The chain has TRBV5-4 and TRBJ2-7, with 8 bases fitting TRBD2. In germline, CDR1 is SGHNT, CDR2 YYREEE (reference sequence). The CDR3 is made up of 15 amino acids. With V trimmed by 2 bases and J by 3 bases, 7 bases remained unmatched. CDR3: CASSLVGSGVYEQYF. CDR3 nucleotide sequence: TGTGCCAGCAGCTTAGTGGGTAGCGGGGTCTACGAGCAGTACTTC. The full variable domain, rest sourced from reference TRBV5-4 and TRBJ2-7, is ETGVTQSPTHLIKTRGQQVTLRCSSQSGHNTVSWYQQALGQGPQFIFQYYREEENGRGNFPPRFSGLQFPNYSSELNVNALELDDSALYLCASSLVGSGVYEQYFGPGTRLTVT.

The rearrangement joins TRBV15 to TRBJ2-7, with TRBD2 matching 8 bases. Germline V gene lookup returns CDR1 LNHNV and CDR2 YYDKDF (reference sequence). Trimming cost V 0 bases and J 6 bases; bases outside gene matches: 13. This CDR3 contains 17 residues. CDR3 in DNA: TGTGCCACCAGCAGAGATGCAGTAAGCGGGAGATCTGGCGAGCAGTACTTC. Protein product: CATSRDAVSGRSGEQYF.

The rearrangement uses TRBV12-3 or TRBV12-4 and TRBJ2-5; no clear D. V lost 3 bases, J lost 3 bases, and 2 bases lay in between. The CDR3 spans 11 residues. CDR3 nucleotide sequence: TGTGCCAGCAGTTTTAAAGAGACCCAGTACTTC. It encodes CASSFKETQYF.

The genes are TRBV11-2 and TRBJ1-1, with a tentative D call TRBD1 (5 bases). Germline-derived CDR1 and CDR2 are SGHAT and FQNNGV. Trimming removed 5 bases from V and 3 bases from J, with 16 bases in between. The CDR3 covers 15 residues. The CDR3 sequence is CASSPDLGGDTEAFF. CDR3 nucleotides: TGTGCCAGCAGCCCAGACCTAGGAGGGGACACTGAAGCTTTCTTT.

The chain uses TRBV13 and TRBJ2-1; D might be TRBD1 (5 bases). From germline, CDR1 is PRHDT and CDR2 FYEKMQ (reference sequence). V was clipped by 3 bases and J by 1 base, with 10 bases between them. CDR3 length: 15 residues. CDR3 residues: CASSFDSLSYNEQFF. DNA of the CDR3: TGTGCCAGCAGCTTTGACAGTTTGTCCTACAATGAGCAGTTCTTC.

The J gene is TRBJ1-3, the V gene TRBV12-3 or TRBV12-4; no definite D call. Trimming removed 4 bases at V and 1 base at J, with 5 bases between. The CDR3 spans 13 residues. As DNA, the CDR3 is TGTGCCAGCAGTTCGTCATCTGGAAACACCATATATTTT. The encoded protein is CASSSSSGNTIYF.

The rearrangement links TRBV15 to TRBJ2-1; TRBD1 might be the D (6 bases). Trimming shortened V by 0 bases and J by 7 bases, and 13 bases separated the two germline ends. This CDR3 contains 15 residues. Looked up from germline, CDR1 is LNHNV and CDR2 is YYDKDF (reference sequence). For the CDR3, the DNA is TGTGCCACCAGCAGAGAAGGACAGTCTAATAATGAGCAGTTCTTC. This codes for CATSREGQSNNEQFF.

The chain uses TRBV6-1 and TRBJ2-1, with D hard to call. Germline CDR1 reads MNHNS; CDR2 reads SASEGT. Trimming shortened V by 1 base and J by 10 bases, and 8 bases separated the two germline ends. The CDR3 covers 12 residues. The CDR3 DNA sequence: TGTGCCAGCAGTGAAGTGGGTGACGAGCAGTTCTTC. Encoded protein: CASSEVGDEQFF.

This chain connects TRBV10-3 to TRBJ1-1, with D maybe TRBD1 (5 bases). Germline loops: CDR1 ENHRY, CDR2 SYGVKD. The CDR3 consists of 16 residues. V was clipped by 2 bases and J by 2 bases, with 15 bases between them. The CDR3 region is CAISEGRGATNTEAFF. The CDR3, as DNA: TGTGCCATCAGTGAGGGTCGTGGGGCAACCAACACTGAAGCTTTCTTT.

J is TRBJ2-4 and V is TRBV30; D remains ambiguous. The CDR3 covers 14 residues. Trimming removed 1 base from V and 8 bases from J, with 15 bases in between. CDR1 GTSNPN and CDR2 SVGIG come from the germline V gene (reference sequence). DNA of the CDR3: TGTGCCTGGAGTGCGAGACTTCTAAGGGACATTCAGTACTTC. It translates to CAWSARLLRDIQYF.

The V call is TRBV7-6, the J call TRBJ2-7; no reliable D call. V lost 5 bases, J lost 0 bases, and 17 bases lay in between. Per the germline V gene, CDR1 is SGHVS and CDR2 is FNYEAQ. The CDR3 length is 16 residues. CDR3 sequence reads: CASSPRVGILSYEQYF. The CDR3, as DNA: TGTGCCAGCAGCCCACGAGTGGGGATCCTCTCCTACGAGCAGTACTTC.

The genes are TRBV7-2 and TRBJ2-1; 9 positions match TRBD1. The V gene's germline CDR1 is SGHTA and CDR2 FQGNSA. The CDR3 length is 15 residues. After removal of 8 bases from V and 8 bases from J, the junction contained 13 bases not matched to a gene. The chain's CDR3 is CASRDYGTGIDEQFF. CDR3 DNA: TGTGCCAGCCGGGATTACGGGACAGGGATAGATGAGCAGTTCTTC.

The CDR3 nucleotides are TGTGCCAGCACCCCGACAGAGGCTAACTATGGCTACACCTTC. Amino acids: CASTPTEANYGYTF. The V call is TRBV7-2, the J call TRBJ1-2; a possible D gene is TRBD1 (5 bases). Per the germline V gene, CDR1 is SGHTA and CDR2 is FQGNSA. This CDR3 is 14 amino acids long. Trimming took 7 bases from V and 0 from J, leaving 12 bases between them.

The CDR3 here is CATSRTSEYSYEQYF. The CDR3, as DNA: TGTGCCACCAGCAGAACTAGCGAATACTCCTACGAGCAGTACTTC. V usage is TRBV15 and J usage is TRBJ2-7, with 7 positions matching TRBD2. Trimming took 2 bases from V and 0 from J; bases not matched to a gene: 4. The germline V gene encodes CDR1 LNHNV and CDR2 YYDKDF (reference sequence). The length of the CDR3 is 15 residues.

The rearrangement joins TRBV30 to TRBJ2-5, with a tentative D call TRBD1 (6 bases). Trimming shortened V by 3 bases and J by 5 bases, and 13 bases separated the two germline ends. The CDR3 is made up of 13 amino acids. Germline CDR1 reads GTSNPN; CDR2 reads SVGIG (reference sequence). CDR3 amino acids: CAWRVRGVETQYF. CDR3 DNA: TGTGCCTGGAGGGTCAGGGGAGTGGAGACCCAGTACTTC.

This chain joins TRBV7-2 and TRBJ1-6, with D perhaps TRBD1 (6 bases). The CDR3 is made up of 15 amino acids. From germline, CDR1 is SGHTA and CDR2 FQGNSA. The germline V and J ends were trimmed by 3 bases and 7 bases, with 13 bases remaining between them. The CDR3 bases are TGTGCCAGCAGCTTGTCAACAGGGAGAAATTCACCCCTCCACTTT. It yields the protein CASSLSTGRNSPLHF.

This chain joins TRBV28 and TRBJ2-7, with D uncertain. V was pared by 5 bases and J by 3 bases, with 5 bases between. Germline loops: CDR1 MDHEN, CDR2 SYDVKM. This CDR3 region has 11 residues. The CDR3 region has the DNA TGTGCCAGCAGTCTCTACTACGAGCAGTACTTC. Translating it yields CASSLYYEQYF.